Each of the 24 T cell receptor beta chains below was sequenced from the same sample in a study of regulatory T cells in long-lasting Graves disease. Arm-PCR of CDR3 regions with iRepertoire HTBI primers generated TCR beta libraries. TCRdb itself ran the multiplex PCR reads through MiXCR, one entry per CDR3 protein. The sample yields fewer than 350,000 distinct CDR3 sequences, about 18% seen once. Time point of the sample: newly diagnosed GD, antithyroid drugs for less than 3 months. TCR sequences were obtained from RNA taken from PBMCs. This material consisted of peripheral blood mononuclear cells (PBMCs), taken at new diagnosis, from a patient treated with antithyroid drugs. These TCRs come from a female donor with Graves disease.

A few counts support this clonotype. The chain employs TRBV5-4 and TRBJ2-2, with D hard to call. V lost 0 bases and J lost 7, with 10 bases in between. Germline V gene data show CDR1 as SGHNT and CDR2 as YYREEE (reference sequence). The CDR3 contains 14 residues. The chain's CDR3 is CASSLVELGGELFF. The CDR3 DNA sequence: TGTGCCAGCAGCTTGGTTGAACTGGGCGGGGAGCTGTTTTTT.

The chain recombines TRBV7-2 with TRBJ2-5, with 8 bases matching TRBD1. The V segment lost 4 bases and the J segment 2 bases; nucleotides outside the gene matches: 6. The CDR3 totals 15 residues. Per germline, CDR1 SGHTA and CDR2 FQGNSA. The CDR3 region has the DNA TGTGCCAGCAGCTACGACAGGGGCAGTCAAGAGACCCAGTACTTC. This sequence encodes CASSYDRGSQETQYF.

The table lists this clonotype with many counts. The chain is built from TRBV7-9 and TRBJ2-5; 13 bases align to TRBD2. V lost 5 bases, J lost 4 bases, and 22 bases stayed unmatched. Germline CDR1 and CDR2: SEHNR and FQNEAQ (reference sequence). The CDR3 is made up of 21 amino acids. The CDR3 loop is CASSPGGLAGEPGKGRETQYF. CDR3 nucleotides: TGTGCCAGCAGCCCAGGTGGACTAGCGGGAGAGCCGGGAAAGGGGAGAGAGACCCAGTACTTC.

The CDR3 here is CASSMGIGLGTEAFF. The CDR3 region has the DNA TGTGCCAGTAGTATGGGGATCGGATTAGGCACTGAAGCTTTCTTT. V usage is TRBV19 and J usage is TRBJ1-1, with D unclear. The CDR3 contains 15 residues. Trimming took off 3 bases at V and 4 bases at J, with 15 bases between the two ends. Germline CDR1 reads LNHDA; CDR2 reads SQIVND (reference sequence).

V and J are TRBV10-1 and TRBJ2-7; D call uncertain. The CDR3 runs 13 residues. Trimming stripped 2 bases from V and 2 bases from J, with 7 bases between. The germline V gene encodes CDR1 WNHNN and CDR2 SYGVQD (reference sequence). The CDR3 is CASSEDATYEQYF. The DNA for the CDR3 is TGCGCCAGCAGTGAGGACGCCACCTACGAGCAGTACTTC.

The table lists this clonotype with many counts. The chain has TRBV3-1 and TRBJ2-5, with D hard to call. CDR1 is LGHDT and CDR2 is YNNKEL in the germline V gene (reference sequence). Trimming took 1 base from V and 0 from J, leaving 12 bases between them. This CDR3 has 16 residues. The CDR3 DNA is TGTGCCAGCAGCCAAGGAGTATCCAAGTACCAAGAGACCCAGTACTTC. It is translated as CASSQGVSKYQETQYF.

This clonotype was recorded at least ten times. The chain employs TRBV14 and TRBJ2-1, with 8 bases identical to TRBD1. The germline V gene has CDR1 SGHDN and CDR2 FVKESK. This CDR3 has 17 amino acids. The V gene end was trimmed by 3 bases and the J gene end by 6 bases; junction bases not matched to a gene: 13. In nucleotides, the CDR3 is TGTGCCAGCAGCCAGGAGGTCAGGGGGCCCGCGGTCAATGAGCAGTTCTTC. It codes for CASSQEVRGPAVNEQFF.

In this sample, this clonotype turned up many times. This rearrangement joins TRBV20-1 to TRBJ2-5, with D possibly TRBD2 on 5 matching bases. The V end was cut by 0 bases, the J end by 5 bases, with 10 bases between. CDR1 is DFQATT and CDR2 is SNEGSKA in the germline V gene (reference sequence). The CDR3 loop spans 13 amino acids. CDR3 residues: CSARDSSWETQYF. CDR3 bases: TGCAGTGCTAGAGATTCTAGCTGGGAGACCCAGTACTTC.

This clonotype came up many times. The chain carries TRBV4-1 and TRBJ2-3; D uncertain. This CDR3 region has 14 residues. V lost 3 bases and J 4 bases, leaving 11 bases between the germline ends. CDR1 and CDR2 (germline): MGHRA, YSYEKL. Here the CDR3 reads CASSQESRPDTQYF. The CDR3 DNA reads as TGCGCCAGCAGCCAGGAGAGCCGACCAGATACGCAGTATTTT.

The V gene is TRBV6-4, the J gene TRBJ2-3; 9 bases are shared with TRBD2. CDR1 and CDR2 from the germline V gene are MRHNA and SNTAGT. The CDR3 covers 15 residues. With 3 bases clipped from V and 0 bases from J, the junction kept 1 base outside the gene matches. The chain's CDR3 is CASSEAGGSTDTQYF. DNA for the CDR3: TGTGCCAGCAGTGAAGCGGGAGGTAGCACAGATACGCAGTATTTT.

This chain uses TRBV6-2 or TRBV6-3 with TRBJ2-7, with D perhaps matching TRBD1 (5 bases). The CDR3 totals 12 residues. V lost 0 bases, J lost 5 bases, and 5 bases lay in between. The germline CDR1 and CDR2 sequences are MNHEY and SVGEGT. The CDR3, as DNA: TGTGCCAGCAGTTACTCGGACAACGAGCAGTACTTC. It is translated as CASSYSDNEQYF.

There are many counts of this clonotype. The chain carries TRBV28 and TRBJ2-3, with D perhaps assigned TRBD1 or TRBD2 (6 bases each). The CDR3 contains 15 residues. Germline V lookup: CDR1 MDHEN, CDR2 SYDVKM. V lost 5 bases and J lost 9, with 21 bases in between. CDR3 coding DNA: TGTGCCAGCAGTCCCCCGGGGGCAGGGATGGTAACGCAGTATTTT. It specifies CASSPPGAGMVTQYF.

Many counts were recorded for this clonotype. This sequence joins TRBV19 and TRBJ1-1; perhaps TRBD1 as D (6 bases). V was shortened by 7 bases and J by 0 bases, with 21 bases between the two germline ends. Germline CDR1 reads LNHDA; CDR2 reads SQIVND (reference sequence). The CDR3 runs to 17 residues. The CDR3 region has the DNA TGTGCCAGTACCTTTGTTAGGGGGGGAGTGATGAACACTGAAGCTTTCTTT. The encoded protein is CASTFVRGGVMNTEAFF.

This clonotype was counted ten times or more. This chain joins TRBV25-1 and TRBJ2-5; no reliable D call. Trimming took 8 bases from V and 5 from J, leaving 12 bases between them. The CDR3 contains 12 residues. The V gene's germline CDR1 is MGHDK and CDR2 SYGVNS. CDR3 sequence: CASAVARETQYF. CDR3 coding DNA: TGTGCCAGCGCGGTGGCGCGGGAGACCCAGTACTTC.

The J gene is TRBJ1-2, the V gene TRBV6-1, with no clear D. Trimming stripped 2 bases from V and 3 bases from J, with 16 bases between. The CDR3 has 16 residues. Germline lookup yields CDR1 MNHNS and CDR2 SASEGT. In DNA, the CDR3 is TGTGCCAGCAGTGAAATTAGGATCGGCCGTCACTATGGCTACACCTTC. Its protein is CASSEIRIGRHYGYTF.

This clonotype was recorded many times. The CDR3 DNA is TGTGCCAGCAGCTTGCTTGGGACTAGCGGCACAGATACGCAGTATTTT. As protein: CASSLLGTSGTDTQYF. J is TRBJ2-3 and V is TRBV13, with 10 bases that match TRBD2. V lost 3 bases and J lost 1; bases outside the gene matches: 4. The CDR3 runs 16 residues. Germline values: CDR1 PRHDT, CDR2 FYEKMQ (reference sequence).

This clonotype showed up just a few times. The junction departs from the called germline gene at one end, perhaps through a read error. The gene calls are TRBV5-1 and TRBJ1-1; D possibly corresponds to TRBD1 (5 bases). The V gene's germline CDR1 is SGHRS and CDR2 YFSETQ. This CDR3 has 15 residues. As DNA, the CDR3 is TGCGCCAGCAGAGGGGTACGGGGCGCGGACACTGAAGCTTCCTTT. Translated: CASRGVRGADTEASF.

At least ten counts were recorded for this clonotype. The chain uses TRBV20-1 and TRBJ2-5, with TRBD2 matching over 8 bases. Germline-derived CDR1 and CDR2 are DFQATT and SNEGSKA (reference sequence). CDR3 size: 13 residues. The V gene end was trimmed by 3 bases and the J gene end by 5 bases; junction bases not matched to a gene: 5. The CDR3 loop reads CSARSLAGETQYF. The CDR3 nucleotides read TGCAGTGCTAGGTCGCTAGCGGGTGAGACCCAGTACTTC.

In its sample, this clonotype was seen many times. This chain joins TRBV30 and TRBJ2-1; D unresolved. V was pared by 0 bases and J by 2 bases, with 14 bases between. Looked up from germline, CDR1 is GTSNPN and CDR2 is SVGIG (reference sequence). This CDR3 region has 16 residues. The CDR3 region is CAWSVRREGPYNEQFF. The CDR3 nucleotides are TGTGCCTGGAGTGTACGTAGGGAAGGCCCCTACAATGAGCAGTTCTTC.

This clonotype occurred many times. The chain's CDR3 is CASSPLGGGGNQPQHF. The CDR3 coding sequence is TGTGCCAGCAGCCCGTTAGGGGGGGGTGGCAATCAGCCCCAGCATTTT. V is TRBV27 and J is TRBJ1-5; a weak D match, TRBD1 (6 bases). The CDR3 has 16 residues. V shed 6 bases and J shed 2 bases, with 17 bases lying between them. From germline, CDR1 is MNHEY and CDR2 SMNVEV (reference sequence).

V gene TRBV28 combines with J gene TRBJ2-7; 10 bases are shared with TRBD1. CDR1 is MDHEN, CDR2 SYDVKM, per germline. This CDR3 is 15 amino acids long. V lost 6 bases to trimming and J lost 2 bases; unmatched junction nucleotides: 7. The CDR3 DNA sequence: TGTGCCAGCAGCCCTCGAGGGACAGGGGCCTACGAGCAGTACTTC. Translation: CASSPRGTGAYEQYF.

In its sample, this clonotype was seen a few times. V gene TRBV27 combines with J gene TRBJ2-7, with D tentatively TRBD1 or TRBD2 (5 bases each). Germline V lookup: CDR1 MNHEY, CDR2 SMNVEV (reference sequence). Trimming took off 11 bases at V and 2 bases at J, with 16 bases between the two ends. The CDR3 has 13 residues. CDR3 region: CACRGDGAYEQYF. The CDR3 nucleotides read TGTGCCTGCCGAGGGGACGGGGCCTACGAGCAGTACTTC.

With regard to this clonotype: A much larger clone sits a single nucleotide away, making a read error possible. The V gene is TRBV12-3 or TRBV12-4, the J gene TRBJ1-5; tentatively, D is TRBD1 (6 bases). The CDR3 contains 13 residues. The CDR3 protein is CAGSKTPGHGYHF. In nucleotides, the CDR3 is TGTGCCGGCAGCAAAACTCCGGGACACGGTTATCATTTT.

This chain joins TRBV4-1 and TRBJ1-2; maybe TRBD1 (5 bases). Germline V gives CDR1 MGHRA, CDR2 YSYEKL. The CDR3 runs to 16 residues. V lost 1 base and J 4 bases, leaving 16 bases between the germline ends. CDR3 region: CASSQVLNTGGYGYTF. The CDR3 DNA reads TGCGCCAGCAGCCAAGTCCTCAATACCGGGGGCTATGGCTACACCTTC.